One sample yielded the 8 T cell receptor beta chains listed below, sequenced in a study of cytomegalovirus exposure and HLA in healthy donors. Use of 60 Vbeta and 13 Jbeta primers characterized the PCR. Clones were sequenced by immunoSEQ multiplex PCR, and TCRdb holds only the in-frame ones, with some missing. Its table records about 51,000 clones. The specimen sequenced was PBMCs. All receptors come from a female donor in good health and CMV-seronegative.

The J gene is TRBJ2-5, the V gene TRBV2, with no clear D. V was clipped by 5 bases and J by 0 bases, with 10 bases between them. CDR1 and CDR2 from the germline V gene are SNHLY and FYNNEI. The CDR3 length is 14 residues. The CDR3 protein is CASSRLLYQETQYF. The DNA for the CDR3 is TGTGCCAGCAGTCGACTCCTGTACCAAGAGACCCAGTACTTC.

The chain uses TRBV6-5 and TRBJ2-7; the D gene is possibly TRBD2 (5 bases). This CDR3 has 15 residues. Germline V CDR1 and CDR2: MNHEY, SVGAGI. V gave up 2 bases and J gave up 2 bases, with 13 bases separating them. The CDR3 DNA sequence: TGTGCCAGCAGTTACGCAGGCCTAGCTCCCTACGAGCAGTACTTC. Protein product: CASSYAGLAPYEQYF.

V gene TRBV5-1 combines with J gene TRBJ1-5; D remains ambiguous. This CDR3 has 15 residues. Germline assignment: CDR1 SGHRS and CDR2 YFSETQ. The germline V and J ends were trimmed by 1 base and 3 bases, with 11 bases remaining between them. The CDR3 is CASSLMGQINQPQHF. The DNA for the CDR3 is TGCGCCAGCAGCTTGATGGGCCAGATCAATCAGCCCCAGCATTTT.

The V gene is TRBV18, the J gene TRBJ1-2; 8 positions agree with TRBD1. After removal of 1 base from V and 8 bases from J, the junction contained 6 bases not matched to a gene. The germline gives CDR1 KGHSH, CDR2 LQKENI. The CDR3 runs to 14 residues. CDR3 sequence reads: CASSPRDRGLGYTF. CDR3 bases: TGTGCCAGCTCACCACGCGACAGGGGTTTGGGCTACACCTTC.

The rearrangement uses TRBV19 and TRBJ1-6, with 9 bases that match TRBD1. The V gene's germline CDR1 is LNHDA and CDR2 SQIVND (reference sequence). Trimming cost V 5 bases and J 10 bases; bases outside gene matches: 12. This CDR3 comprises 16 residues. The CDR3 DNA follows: TGTGCCAGTAGTCGAATGGACAGGGGTGTAGGGTCACCCCTCCACTTT. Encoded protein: CASSRMDRGVGSPLHF.

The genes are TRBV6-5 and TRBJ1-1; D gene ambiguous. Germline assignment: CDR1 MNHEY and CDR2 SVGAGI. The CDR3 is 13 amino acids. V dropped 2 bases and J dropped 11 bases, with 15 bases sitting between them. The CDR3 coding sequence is TGTGCCAGCAGTTACGGCGGGGTGGCGGTCGCTTTCTTT. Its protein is CASSYGGVAVAFF.

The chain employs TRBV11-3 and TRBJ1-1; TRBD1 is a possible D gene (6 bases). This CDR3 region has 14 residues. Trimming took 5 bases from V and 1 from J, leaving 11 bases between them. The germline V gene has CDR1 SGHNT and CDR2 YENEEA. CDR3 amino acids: CASSPPDRNTEAFF. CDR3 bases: TGTGCCAGCAGCCCTCCGGACAGGAACACTGAAGCTTTCTTT.

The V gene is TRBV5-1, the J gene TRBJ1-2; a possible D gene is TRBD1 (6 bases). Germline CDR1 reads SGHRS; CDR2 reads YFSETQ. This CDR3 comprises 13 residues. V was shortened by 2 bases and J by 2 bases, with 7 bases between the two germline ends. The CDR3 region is CASSFDRNYGYTF. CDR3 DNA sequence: TGCGCCAGCAGCTTTGACAGGAACTATGGCTACACCTTC.